The 12 T cell receptor beta chains presented below share a single source sample, sequenced in a study of a mutant IDH1 vaccine in newly diagnosed glioma. Here immunoSEQ multiplex PCR was the method, and the copy in TCRdb shows in-frame clones only, minus some. Seen here are more than 50,000 clones, under 90% observed once, and the top ten hold about 6%. No antigen has been assigned to these receptors. Stated time point: week 11, during vaccination. In every dose of vaccine, 300 ug of mutant IDH1 20-mer peptide was given alongside topical imiquimod. The specimen was PBMCs, collected from a glioma patient whose treatment included an IDH1 peptide vaccine. Receptors originate from a man over 45 with glioma.

The chain couples TRBV11-2 to TRBJ2-7, with D uncertain. This CDR3 spans 12 amino acids. V lost 4 bases and J lost 6, with 10 bases in between. The germline CDR1 and CDR2 sequences are SGHAT and FQNNGV. The DNA of the CDR3 is TGTGCCAGCAGCTCCAACGGTGGCGAGCAGTACTTC. It is translated as CASSSNGGEQYF.

This clone was seen once. The chain carries TRBV5-5 and TRBJ1-5, with TRBD1 matching over 9 bases. Germline trimming cut 3 bases from V and 5 bases from J; bases unmatched to any gene: 3. The CDR3 runs to 14 residues. Germline V gene lookup returns CDR1 SGHKS and CDR2 YYEKEE (reference sequence). CDR3 sequence reads: CASSSGTGYQPQHF. For the CDR3, the DNA is TGTGCCAGCAGCTCCGGGACAGGGTATCAGCCCCAGCATTTT.

This chain uses TRBV7-9 with TRBJ1-1; possible D gene TRBD1, 5 bases. Looked up from germline, CDR1 is SEHNR and CDR2 is FQNEAQ (reference sequence). There are 16 residues in the CDR3. The ends were cut back, 3 bases at V and 2 bases at J, with 16 bases in the middle. The CDR3 region is CASSLPTASLNTEAFF. CDR3 bases: TGTGCCAGCAGCTTGCCGACAGCCTCACTAAACACTGAAGCTTTCTTT.

The chain recombines TRBV30 with TRBJ2-7; D possibly corresponds to TRBD2 (5 bases). The CDR3 is 11 amino acids. Germline CDR1 reads GTSNPN; CDR2 reads SVGIG (reference sequence). Trimming cost V 2 bases and J 3 bases, with 5 bases left between them. CDR3 DNA sequence: TGTGCCTGGAGTCGGGGCTACGAGCAGTACTTC. Protein: CAWSRGYEQYF.

The chain employs TRBV5-1 and TRBJ2-3; D call uncertain. This CDR3 region has 13 residues. V was cut by 4 bases and J by 1 base, with 7 bases left in between. In germline, CDR1 is SGHRS, CDR2 YFSETQ. This CDR3 is CASSLWGTDTQYF. The CDR3 coding sequence is TGCGCCAGCAGCCTGTGGGGCACAGATACGCAGTATTTT.

The gene calls are TRBV2 and TRBJ2-1; D is perhaps TRBD2 (6 bases). V was shortened by 5 bases and J by 7 bases, with 12 bases between the two germline ends. The germline gives CDR1 SNHLY, CDR2 FYNNEI. The CDR3 length is 13 residues. CDR3: CASSRTTRNEQFF. The CDR3 DNA reads TGTGCCAGCAGTAGAACGACTAGGAATGAGCAGTTCTTC.

V and J are TRBV7-6 and TRBJ2-5; TRBD1 aligns across 7 bases. Germline loops: CDR1 SGHVS, CDR2 FNYEAQ. This CDR3 contains 15 residues. Losses at the gene ends were 4 bases for V and 2 bases for J; bases not matched to a gene: 7. The CDR3 protein is CASSYTGAAQETQYF. In nucleotides, the CDR3 is TGTGCCAGCAGCTATACAGGGGCGGCTCAAGAGACCCAGTACTTC.

This clone was picked up a small number of times. The chain employs TRBV5-1 and TRBJ1-1, with TRBD1 as a possible D gene (6 bases). Trimming cost V 0 bases and J 3 bases, with 9 bases left between them. The germline CDR1 and CDR2 sequences are SGHRS and YFSETQ. This CDR3 is 14 amino acids long. The CDR3 reads CASSLEQGYTEAFF. DNA of the CDR3: TGCGCCAGCAGCTTGGAACAGGGCTACACTGAAGCTTTCTTT.

The chain combines TRBV19 with TRBJ1-2, with D maybe TRBD1 (6 bases). Trimming cost V 6 bases and J 3 bases, with 17 bases left between them. The CDR3 is 15 residues long. Looked up from germline, CDR1 is LNHDA and CDR2 is SQIVND (reference sequence). The CDR3 spells CASSMGASQYYGYTF. The CDR3 region has the DNA TGTGCCAGTAGCATGGGGGCGTCACAGTACTATGGCTACACCTTC.

Only a few counts were recorded for this clone. The chain couples TRBV7-2 to TRBJ2-5, with D possibly TRBD2 on 6 matching bases. Germline assignment: CDR1 SGHTA and CDR2 FQGNSA. V lost 6 bases, J lost 5 bases, and 13 bases lay in between. The CDR3 is 13 amino acids. The CDR3 loop reads CASRPGGIETQYF. CDR3 sequence (DNA): TGTGCCAGCAGACCCGGGGGTATTGAGACCCAGTACTTC.

Worth noting for this clone: The sample has other DNA sequences that encode this CDR3 too. The CDR3 sequence is CASSQGTGDYEQYF. The CDR3 DNA reads as TGCGCCAGCAGCCAAGGGACAGGGGACTACGAGCAGTACTTC. The rearrangement joins TRBV4-3 to TRBJ2-7; 9 bases fit TRBD1. The CDR3 totals 14 residues. Trimming took 1 base from V and 3 from J; bases not matched to a gene: 1. CDR1 is LGHNA and CDR2 is YSLEER in the germline V gene.

Comments on this clone: Germline and junction disagree at one end, which may indicate a read error. The genes are TRBV19 and TRBJ1-5; D gene uncertain. The CDR3 extends over 15 amino acids. The germline CDR1 and CDR2 sequences are LNHDA and SQIVND (reference sequence). The CDR3 DNA sequence: TGTGCCAGTAGTTTAGGCAGATATGGCAATCGGCCCCAGCATTTT. Protein: CASSLGRYGNRPQHF.